This T cell receptor (beta chain) is from a study of T cell repertoires in cytomegalovirus infection. One entry per CDR3 protein results from TCRdb running MiXCR on the reads. The table has approximately 340,000 distinct CDR3 sequences, roughly 28% seen once; the top ten hold about 19%. Note on this clonotype: The target antigen is unknown.

J was trimmed by 3 bases and V by 6 bases; bases with no gene match: 5. The length of the CDR3 is 14 residues. The V gene's germline CDR1 is LGHNA and CDR2 YNFKEQ. J is TRBJ2-7 and V is TRBV4-2; 10 positions agree with TRBD1. The specimen was cultured PBMCs, collected from culture after CMV antigen stimulation. The origin of this receptor is a human donor in good health (CMV status not recorded). Some clones in this sample may be carry-over from other donors' samples. This CDR3 is CASSPGTGVYEQYF. Written as DNA, the CDR3 is TGTGCCAGCAGTCCCGGGACAGGGGTCTACGAGCAGTACTTC.